The present TCR beta chain was sequenced within a study of tumor-infiltrating lymphocytes in oesophageal squamous cell carcinoma (dated by TCRdb to about 2016). Receptor libraries were prepared by PCR. Sequencing used an Illumina HiSeq 2000. The public reads were quality trimmed at Q25 with fastp and then assembled into clones with MiXCR by TCRdb, keeping productive beta chains. Identical CDR3 proteins give one entry, which carries the most common genes and DNA. This sample comprises approximately 20,000 distinct CDR3 sequences, about two fifths of them detected only once. 6.8% of the sample lies in the top ten. The CDR3 numbers 16 residues from cysteine through phenylalanine. Of the read, only the CDR3 DNA is kept; its 48 bases are in frame from base 1. Between the V and J ends, shortened by 6 bases and 6 bases respectively, the junction contains 23 bases. The germline V gene sets CDR1 to MNHNS and CDR2 to SASEGT.

This clonotype is identified as medium-sized (0.01 to 0.1%). The clone's antigen remains unknown. The input lacks base qualities; no much larger clone sits a single base away. In this chain, TRBV6-1 is recombined with TRBJ2-5, and possibly TRBD2, on 6 matching bases. This clonotype was sampled from a male donor with esophageal squamous cell carcinoma. Specimen: blood. At the DNA level, the sequence is TGTGCCAGCAGAATCTCCTTTTGGGGGGTCGGTCAGACCCAGTACTTC. Its protein product is CASRISFWGVGQTQYF.